One sample yielded the 7 T cell receptor beta chains listed below, sequenced in a study of CD8+ T cells in alopecia areata. Treatment given: oral pan-JAK inhibitor, 5-10 mg twice daily. After isolation, RNA underwent reverse transcription to generate cDNA as the sequencing template. Libraries were prepared by immunoSEQ multiplex PCR; TCRdb keeps only in-frame clonotypes and omits some of them. Here the sample spans 90,000 to 150,000 clones, about 50% being singletons. The source was CD4+ T cells sorted from blood, collected at week 4, from a patient treated with tofacitinib. The receptors shown here come from a human donor with alopecia areata.

A remark on this clone: One end of the junction varies from germline; a read error may be responsible. V usage is TRBV28 and J usage is TRBJ2-7; D unclear. The CDR3 runs 15 residues. The germline gives CDR1 MDHEN, CDR2 SYDVKM. The CDR3 DNA sequence: TGTGCCAGCAGGTTATCGTTCGGGCCAAACTACGAGCAGTACTTC. It codes for CASRLSFGPNYEQYF.

This clone was observed a handful of times. The J gene is TRBJ2-7, the V gene TRBV5-5; 9 bases align to TRBD1. Unmatched junction bases numbered 8, after V lost 4 bases and J lost 3 bases. The germline gives CDR1 SGHKS, CDR2 YYEKEE (reference sequence). This CDR3 has 15 amino acids. The chain's CDR3 is CASSPRTGANYEQYF. The CDR3 bases are TGTGCCAGCAGCCCACGGACAGGGGCCAACTACGAGCAGTACTTC. Filled out from reference TRBV5-5 and TRBJ2-7, the complete variable domain reads DAGVTQSPTHLIKTRGQQVTLRCSPISGHKSVSWYQQVLGQGPQFIFQYYEKEERGRGNFPDRFSARQFPNYSSELNVNALLLGDSALYLCASSPRTGANYEQYFGPGTRLTVT.

The rearrangement joins TRBV5-4 to TRBJ1-2, with D possibly matching TRBD1 (5 bases). Germline assignment: CDR1 SGHNT and CDR2 YYREEE (reference sequence). The CDR3 spans 14 residues. V was trimmed by 1 base and J by 4 bases, leaving 11 bases between them. In nucleotides, the CDR3 is TGTGCCAGCAGCTTGTCGAGGGGCCTCTATGGCTACACCTTC. Translating it yields CASSLSRGLYGYTF.

This rearrangement joins TRBV27 to TRBJ2-5; D is ambiguous. V lost 2 bases to trimming and J lost 0 bases, with 4 bases between them. The CDR3 covers 13 residues. Germline V gene lookup returns CDR1 MNHEY and CDR2 SMNVEV (reference sequence). The CDR3 DNA reads as TGTGCCAGCAGTTTACGGTACCAAGAGACCCAGTACTTC. Translating gives CASSLRYQETQYF.

The V and J genes are TRBV29-1 and TRBJ2-5; no definite D call. CDR1 is SQVTM and CDR2 is ANQGSEA in the germline V gene. Trimming shortened V by 4 bases and J by 2 bases, and 14 bases separated the two germline ends. CDR3 size: 14 residues. The CDR3 region is CSVGVYSTQETQYF. CDR3 nucleotides: TGCAGCGTTGGGGTCTACTCCACGCAAGAGACCCAGTACTTC.

This chain joins TRBV29-1 and TRBJ2-3, with D maybe TRBD1 (5 bases). CDR3 length: 14 amino acids. The germline V gene encodes CDR1 SQVTM and CDR2 ANQGSEA. V was shortened by 2 bases and J by 2 bases, with 11 bases between the two germline ends. This CDR3 is CSVEPGRATDTQYF. The CDR3 DNA reads as TGCAGCGTTGAACCAGGCAGGGCCACAGATACGCAGTATTTT.

CDR3 in amino acids: CASSLAANSPLHF. CDR3 nucleotide sequence: TGTGCCAGCAGCTTAGCTGCCAATTCACCCCTCCACTTT. This chain links TRBV7-3 with TRBJ1-6; no clear D gene. V was trimmed by 2 bases and J by 7 bases, leaving 6 bases between them. The length of the CDR3 is 13 residues. The germline gives CDR1 SGHTA, CDR2 FQGTGA.